This entry is about one T cell receptor (beta chain). This sample was taken from a study of blood T cell repertoires in COVID-19. Study-level information: Researchers got acute and convalescent COVID-19 samples from the United States, Italy and Spain. From T cells, B-cell-depleted T cells, or PBMCs came the material, which was cDNA or gDNA.

Under the authors' procedure: Reference gene primer amplification yielded estimated nucleated cell counts. Clones were read by immunoSEQ multiplex PCR, and TCRdb kept only the in-frame ones, dropping some. D and trimming were read from the DNA, whereas the V and J calls and clone size are those reported in that table. The sample shows around 300,000 clones, 75% to 90% of them seen only once. CDR1 and CDR2 (germline): LNHNV, YYDKDF (reference sequence). V was cut by 0 bases and J by 4 bases, with 7 bases left in between. The CDR3 is made up of 14 amino acids. This TCR came from a woman aged 40 to 50 who had recovered from COVID-19. Sequencing input: peripheral blood. The chain carries TRBV15 and TRBJ1-3; D unresolved. In nucleotides, the CDR3 is TGTGCCACCAGCAGAGATCAAGAGGGAAACACCATATATTTT. The encoded protein is CATSRDQEGNTIYF. The complete variable domain, with remaining parts taken from reference TRBV15 and TRBJ1-3, reads DAMVIQNPRYQVTQFGKPVTLSCSQTLNHNVMYWYQQKSSQAPKLLFHYYDKDFNNEADTPDNFQSRRPNTSFCFLDIRSPGLGDTAMYLCATSRDQEGNTIYFGEGSWLTVV.